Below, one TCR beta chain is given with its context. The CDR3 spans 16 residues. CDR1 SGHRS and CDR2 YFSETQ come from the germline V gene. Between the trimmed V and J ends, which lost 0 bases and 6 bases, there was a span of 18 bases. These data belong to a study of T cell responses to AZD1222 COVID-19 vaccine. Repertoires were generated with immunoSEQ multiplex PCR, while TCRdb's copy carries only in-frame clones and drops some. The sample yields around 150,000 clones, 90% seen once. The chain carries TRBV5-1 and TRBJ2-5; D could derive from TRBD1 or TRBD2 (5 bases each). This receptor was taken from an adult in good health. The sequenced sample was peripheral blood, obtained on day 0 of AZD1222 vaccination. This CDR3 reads CASSLVRDPIGKTQYF. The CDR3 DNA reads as TGCGCCAGCAGCTTGGTCCGGGACCCGATTGGGAAGACCCAGTACTTC.